The rows below give T cell receptor beta chains drawn from one sample of a study of blood T cell repertoires in COVID-19. Some clones are missing from TCRdb's copy, which holds only in-frame ones; the method was immunoSEQ multiplex PCR. The sample holds approximately 210,000 clones, 83% seen once. Sequencing was performed on peripheral blood. The receptors shown here come from a man aged 50 to 60 with active or convalescent COVID-19. CDR3s include the opening cysteine and the closing phenylalanine or tryptophan. The D gene is left open where the match is weak. Size is omitted from some rows. Given values are once, few, many or a class for expanded clones.

d_gene | j_gene | v_gene | abundance | CDR3nt | CDR3aa
NA | TRBJ2-7 | TRBV18 | NA | TGTGCCAGCTCACCACCTACAGGTTCGGACGAGCAGTACTTC | CASSPPTGSDEQYF
TRBD1 | TRBJ1-2 | TRBV27 | NA | TGTGCCAGCAGTTCAACGGCAGGGGGGATTTATGGCTACACCTTC | CASSSTAGGIYGYTF
TRBD1 | TRBJ2-7 | TRBV3-1/TRBV3-2 | NA | TGTGCCAGCAGCCGACAGGGGAAGGGAGGCGAGCAGTACTTC | CASSRQGKGGEQYF
TRBD2 | TRBJ2-3 | TRBV5-4 | NA | TGTGCCAGCAGCTCCCGACTAGCGGGGGGGGCAGATACGCAGTATTTT | CASSSRLAGGADTQYF
NA | TRBJ1-2 | TRBV3-1/TRBV3-2 | once | TGTGCCAGCAGCCAATGGGGGGAAGGAGAGGGCACCCACTATGGCTACACCTTC | CASSQWGEGEGTHYGYTF
TRBD2 | TRBJ2-5 | TRBV5-5 | NA | TGTGCCAGCAGCTTGGGTCGGCTAGCGGCAGAGACCCAGTACTTC | CASSLGRLAAETQYF
NA | TRBJ1-1 | TRBV19 | NA | TGTGCCAGTAACCGGGGAACTGGACAGTACACTGAAGCTTTCTTT | CASNRGTGQYTEAFF
TRBD1 | TRBJ2-3 | TRBV10-3 | NA | TGTGCCATCAGTGAGTTCGAGGGGACAGGGAGCACAGATACGCAGTATTTT | CAISEFEGTGSTDTQYF
TRBD2 | TRBJ2-1 | TRBV18 | once | TGTGCCAGCTCACCCCTTGGGACTAACAACAATGAGCAGTTCTTC | CASSPLGTNNNEQFF
NA | TRBJ1-6 | TRBV28 | few | TGTGCCAGCAGTTTATCCGCGTTAAGGCGAGGAACTTCACCCCTCCACTTT | CASSLSALRRGTSPLHF
NA | TRBJ1-1 | TRBV10-3 | NA | TGTGCCATCACAAGGGGGAACACTGAAGCTTTCTTT | CAITRGNTEAFF
TRBD2 | TRBJ2-3 | TRBV9 | NA | TGTGCCAGCAGCGGAGTCAGCGGGGCGGGGACAGATACGCAGTATTTT | CASSGVSGAGTDTQYF
NA | TRBJ2-2 | TRBV27 | NA | TGTGCCAGCAGTTTACTATCCGGACCCCTTGCGGGGACCGGGGAGCTGTTTTTT | CASSLLSGPLAGTGELFF
NA | TRBJ1-6 | TRBV12-2 | NA | TGTGCAAGTCGCCCAAGCAGGACAGGGAGGGAGGATAATTCACCCCTCCACTTT | CASRPSRTGREDNSPLHF
TRBD1 | TRBJ1-5 | TRBV7-2 | NA | TGTGCCAGCAGCTTAGGTGGGACAGGGGGGAATCAGCCCCAGCATTTT | CASSLGGTGGNQPQHF
TRBD2 | TRBJ2-7 | TRBV19 | NA | TGTGCCAGTGGAGCGGGAGTAACCGACGAGCAGTACTTC | CASGAGVTDEQYF
TRBD2 | TRBJ2-2 | TRBV3-1/TRBV3-2 | NA | TGTGCCAGCAGCTGGACTAGCGGGAGGGCCGGGGAGCTGTTTTTT | CASSWTSGRAGELFF
NA | TRBJ1-4 | TRBV6-5 | few | TGTGCCAGCAGTTACTCGGGGCAGGGGAATGAAAAACTGTTTTTT | CASSYSGQGNEKLFF
TRBD1 | TRBJ1-3 | TRBV28 | once | TGTGCCACTATCACAGGGGGCGAAGGAAACACCATATATTTT | CATITGGEGNTIYF
NA | TRBJ2-1 | TRBV7-3 | NA | TGTGCCAGCAGCTTAACCCCAGGGGTTGAGCAGTTCTTC | CASSLTPGVEQFF
NA | TRBJ2-3 | TRBV18 | NA | TGTGCCAGCTCACCCTTCCTAGAAGATACGCAGTATTTT | CASSPFLEDTQYF
NA | TRBJ1-1 | TRBV29-1 | few | TGCAGCGCCGGCGGACAGAACACTGAAGCTTTCTTT | CSAGGQNTEAFF
NA | TRBJ1-4 | TRBV10-2 | NA | TGCGCCAGCAGCAGAAATGAAAAACTGTTTTTT | CASSRNEKLFF
NA | TRBJ1-5 | TRBV5-1 | many | TGCGCCAGCAGCTTGGAACCCAGGCAGCCCCAGCATTTT | CASSLEPRQPQHF
NA | TRBJ2-7 | TRBV7-9 | NA | TGTGCCAGCAGCCTTACGGGCAGCAGGGATTCCTACGAGCAGTACTTC | CASSLTGSRDSYEQYF
NA | TRBJ1-4 | TRBV7-7 | NA | TGTGCTAGCAGCTTTGCCGGGGGGCGAAAACTGTTTTTT | CASSFAGGRKLFF
TRBD2 | TRBJ2-1 | TRBV18 | few | TGTGCCAGCTCACCACCCCGGACTAGCGGGGTAAATGAGCAGTTCTTC | CASSPPRTSGVNEQFF
NA | TRBJ1-1 | TRBV29-1 | NA | TGCAGCGTTGAAGTATTAACTGAAGCTTTCTTT | CSVEVLTEAFF
TRBD2 | TRBJ2-7 | TRBV4-2 | NA | TGTGCCAGCAGCCAAGACCCGACTAGCGGGAGGGGCCCCTACGAGCAGTACTTC | CASSQDPTSGRGPYEQYF
NA | TRBJ1-1 | TRBV6-5 | NA | TGTGCCAGCAGTTACGCGGGACTATCGAAGACTGAAGCTTTCTTT | CASSYAGLSKTEAFF
NA | TRBJ2-7 | TRBV29-1 | NA | TGCAGCGTCTCCCGGGGAGCCGACCCCTCCTACGAGCAGTACTTC | CSVSRGADPSYEQYF
NA | TRBJ1-4 | TRBV7-2 | NA | TGTGCCAGCAGCTTGGACAGTGCAACTAATGAAAAACTGTTTTTT | CASSLDSATNEKLFF
NA | TRBJ2-5 | TRBV5-1 | NA | TGCGCCAGCTCCTACGGGACATCAACGGTGGGGACCCAGTACTTC | CASSYGTSTVGTQYF
TRBD2 | TRBJ2-1 | TRBV29-1 | NA | TGCAGCGTTCCGGGACTAGCGGGATACAATGAGCAGTTCTTC | CSVPGLAGYNEQFF
NA | TRBJ1-2 | TRBV30 | once | TGTGCCTGGAGTGTGGGGGGGTCCTACTATGGCTACACCTTC | CAWSVGGSYYGYTF
TRBD1 | TRBJ2-5 | TRBV25-1 | NA | TGTGCCAGCAGTACCCGGACAGGGGGCAGGGAGACCCAGTACTTC | CASSTRTGGRETQYF
NA | TRBJ1-2 | TRBV7-2 | NA | TGTGCCAGCAGTCCCAGTTCGAAAGGGGCGGTGGGCTATGGCTACACCTTC | CASSPSSKGAVGYGYTF
NA | TRBJ1-2 | TRBV18 | few | TGTGCCAGCTCGGTCAGGGCGGTAGACTATGGCTACACCTTC | CASSVRAVDYGYTF
TRBD2 | TRBJ2-1 | TRBV28 | NA | TGTGCCAGCAGATCGGGGGGGGCGGCAGACTACAATGAGCAGTTCTTC | CASRSGGAADYNEQFF
NA | TRBJ1-2 | TRBV27 | NA | TGTGCCAGCAGCCAAACAGGGCTAGGTGGCTACACCTTC | CASSQTGLGGYTF
TRBD1 | TRBJ1-2 | TRBV28 | few | TGTGCCAGCAGGCGACAGGGGCAGGGCTATGGCTACACCTTC | CASRRQGQGYGYTF
NA | TRBJ1-4 | TRBV10-3 | NA | TGTGCCATCAGTGTCGGAACTAATGAAAAACTGTTTTTT | CAISVGTNEKLFF
NA | TRBJ2-2 | TRBV4-3 | NA | TGCGCCAGCAGCCAAGACGCGTCAGGGGTCGGGCCCGGGGAGCTGTTTTTT | CASSQDASGVGPGELFF
TRBD2 | TRBJ2-3 | TRBV19 | once | TGTGCCAGTAGTATTGGGACTAGCGGATTCACAGATACGCAGTATTTT | CASSIGTSGFTDTQYF
TRBD1 | TRBJ1-4 | TRBV20-1 | NA | TGCAGTGCCCGGGACAGGGAAAAACTGTTTTTT | CSARDREKLFF
TRBD1 | TRBJ1-2 | TRBV4-1 | NA | TGCGCCAGCAGCCCCTCTACGATCCGGACAGGACCTAACTATGGCTACACCTTC | CASSPSTIRTGPNYGYTF